This TCR beta chain was sequenced for a study of T cell responses to AZD1222 COVID-19 vaccine. TCRdb keeps only in-frame clones here, not all; method: immunoSEQ multiplex PCR. The sample lists under 150,000 clones, 91% occurring once. CDR3 length: 14 amino acids. CDR1 is SGDLS, CDR2 YYNGEE, per germline. The V and J ends lost 5 bases and 0 bases respectively, with 12 bases between them. Second-dose timings of about 4 or about 12 weeks were pooled. The chain is built from TRBV9 and TRBJ2-7; D is undetermined. The sequencing here drew on peripheral blood, taken 28 days after the second AZD1222 dose. This TCR came from an adult who received the AZD1222 COVID-19 vaccine. CDR3 coding DNA: TGTGCCAGCAGTCCACGGCTCACCTCCTACGAGCAGTACTTC. Translation gives CASSPRLTSYEQYF.